This T cell receptor beta chain was identified during a study of spatial heterogeneity in lung cancer. General study points: Counts of expanded alpha and beta TCRs within tumors tracked the tumor nonsynonymous mutation count.

The library protocol tagged each TCR cDNA with a unique molecular identifier. TCRdb passed the 5' RACE reads through MiXCR, listing each CDR3 protein once. The sample consists of some 13,000 distinct CDR3 sequences, 3% to 4.5% of them appearing once. CDR1 DFQATT and CDR2 SNEGSKA come from the germline V gene (reference sequence). V shed 3 bases and J shed 6 bases, with 15 bases lying between them. The CDR3 is 15 residues long. Regarding time point: sample taken at primary tumor resection. Points on this clonotype: Its specificity is not known.

The sequence came from a male donor with early-stage non-small cell lung cancer. The sequences come from lung tumor tissue, collected at surgery. The genes are TRBV20-1 and TRBJ1-6; a weak D match, TRBD1 (6 bases). The CDR3 sequence is CSARTQQGGNSPLHF. Written as DNA, the CDR3 is TGCAGTGCTAGGACGCAACAGGGAGGTAATTCACCCCTCCACTTT.